This T cell receptor beta chain was obtained from a study of CD4 T cells in relation to SARS-CoV-2 and coronaviruses. The germline V gene encodes CDR1 MGHRA and CDR2 YSYEKL. The CDR3 sequence is 16 residues long. V lost 4 bases and J lost 5, with 21 bases in between. This table comes from immunoSEQ multiplex PCR, and its TCRdb copy is limited to in-frame clones, with some not included. This table holds roughly 26,000 clones, 65% to 80% found once. This clone has a single count. What it recognizes is unknown. Before the COVID-19 pandemic, during about 2010-2018, CD4+ T cells were taken from unexposed donors. The cells were cultured for approximately ten days before CD4+ T cells were isolated.

The sequencing sample was made of CD4+ T cells from PBMCs, cultured in vitro. The TCR comes from a human donor in good health. The rearrangement links TRBV4-1 to TRBJ2-7; D possibly uses TRBD1 or TRBD2 (6 bases each). The CDR3 DNA is TGCGCCAGCAGCCTCAAAGGGGGGACGGCCGTCCACGAGCAGTACTTC. Protein sequence: CASSLKGGTAVHEQYF.